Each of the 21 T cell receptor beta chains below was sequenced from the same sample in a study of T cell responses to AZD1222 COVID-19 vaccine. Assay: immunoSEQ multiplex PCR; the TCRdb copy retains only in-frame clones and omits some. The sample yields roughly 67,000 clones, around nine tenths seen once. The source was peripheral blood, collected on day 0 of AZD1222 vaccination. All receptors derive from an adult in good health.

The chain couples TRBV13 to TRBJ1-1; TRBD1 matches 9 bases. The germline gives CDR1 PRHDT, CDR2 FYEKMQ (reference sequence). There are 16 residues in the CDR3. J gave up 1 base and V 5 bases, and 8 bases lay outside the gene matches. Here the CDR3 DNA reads TGTGCCAGCAGCCCAATCTGGGACAGGGAGAACACTGAAGCTTTCTTT. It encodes CASSPIWDRENTEAFF.

CDR3 protein: CASSGLASSYNEQFF. In DNA form, the CDR3 reads TGTGCCAGCAGCGGGCTGGCTTCCTCCTACAATGAGCAGTTCTTC. The chain has TRBV5-4 and TRBJ2-1, with D unclear. The CDR3 length is 15 residues. Trimming pared 4 bases from V and 0 bases from J, leaving 11 bases between. CDR1 is SGHNT, CDR2 YYREEE, per germline (reference sequence).

CDR3 nucleotides: TGTGCCAGCAGCTTAGGCGGGACTAGTGGCTACGAGCAGTACTTC. Translation gives CASSLGGTSGYEQYF. This chain links TRBV13 with TRBJ2-7; TRBD2 matches at 8 bases. CDR1 and CDR2 (germline): PRHDT, FYEKMQ (reference sequence). V was clipped by 0 bases and J by 3 bases; unmatched bases: 4. The CDR3 covers 15 residues.

The CDR3 sequence is CASSPGTGVPYGYTF. In DNA form, the CDR3 reads TGTGCCAGCAGCCCGGGGACAGGGGTTCCCTATGGCTACACCTTC. V is TRBV13 and J is TRBJ1-2, with 10 bases identical to TRBD1. Germline CDR1 PRHDT, CDR2 FYEKMQ (reference sequence). Unmatched junction bases numbered 7, after V lost 5 bases and J lost 4 bases. The CDR3 extends over 15 amino acids.

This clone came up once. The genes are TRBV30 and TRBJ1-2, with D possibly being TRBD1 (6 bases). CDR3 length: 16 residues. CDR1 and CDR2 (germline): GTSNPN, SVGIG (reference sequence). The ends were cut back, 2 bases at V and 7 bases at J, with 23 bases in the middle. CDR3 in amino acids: CAWSLGYGQRVGGYTF. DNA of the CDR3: TGTGCCTGGAGTCTAGGATATGGACAGAGAGTAGGTGGCTACACCTTC.

In DNA, the CDR3 is TGTGCCAGCAGCTTAACTGAACACAATGAGCAGTTCTTC. Its protein product is CASSLTEHNEQFF. This sequence joins TRBV7-3 and TRBJ2-1; D ambiguous. The CDR3 is 13 amino acids. Looked up from germline, CDR1 is SGHTA and CDR2 is FQGTGA. V lost 0 bases and J 5 bases, leaving 5 bases between the germline ends.

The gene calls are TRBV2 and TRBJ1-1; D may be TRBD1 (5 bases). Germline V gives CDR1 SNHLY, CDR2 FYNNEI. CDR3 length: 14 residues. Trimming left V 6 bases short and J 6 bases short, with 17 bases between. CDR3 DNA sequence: TGTGCCAGCAGATTGGACATAAGTGCGGCTGAAGCTTTCTTT. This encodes CASRLDISAAEAFF.

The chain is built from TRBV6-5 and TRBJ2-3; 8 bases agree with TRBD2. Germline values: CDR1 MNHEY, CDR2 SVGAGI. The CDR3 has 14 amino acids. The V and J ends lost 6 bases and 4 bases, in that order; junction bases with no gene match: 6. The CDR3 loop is CASRSSGPSDTQYF. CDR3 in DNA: TGTGCCAGCAGATCTAGCGGGCCTTCAGATACGCAGTATTTT.

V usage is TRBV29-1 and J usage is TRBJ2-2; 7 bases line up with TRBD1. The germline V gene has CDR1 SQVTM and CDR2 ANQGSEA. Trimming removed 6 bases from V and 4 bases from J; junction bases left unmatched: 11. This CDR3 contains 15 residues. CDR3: CSVMRGLSSTGELFF. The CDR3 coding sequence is TGCAGCGTCATGAGGGGGCTTAGTTCCACCGGGGAGCTGTTTTTT.

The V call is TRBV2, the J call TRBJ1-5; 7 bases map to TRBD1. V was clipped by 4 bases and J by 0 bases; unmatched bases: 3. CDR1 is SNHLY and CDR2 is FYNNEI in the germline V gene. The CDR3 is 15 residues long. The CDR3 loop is CASSVTGYSNQPQHF. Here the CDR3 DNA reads TGTGCCAGCAGTGTGACAGGGTATAGCAATCAGCCCCAGCATTTT.

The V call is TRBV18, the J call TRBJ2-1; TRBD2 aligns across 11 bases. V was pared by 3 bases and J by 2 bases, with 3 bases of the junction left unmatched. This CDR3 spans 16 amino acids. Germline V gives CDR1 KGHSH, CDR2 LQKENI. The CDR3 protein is CASSPGLAATYNEQFF. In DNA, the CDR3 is TGTGCCAGCTCACCGGGACTAGCGGCTACCTACAATGAGCAGTTCTTC.

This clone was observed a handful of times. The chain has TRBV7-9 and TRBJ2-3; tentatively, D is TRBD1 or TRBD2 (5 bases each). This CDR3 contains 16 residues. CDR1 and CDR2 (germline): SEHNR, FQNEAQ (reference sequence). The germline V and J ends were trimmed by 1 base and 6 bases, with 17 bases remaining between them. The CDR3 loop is CASSLEMGTPKDTQYF. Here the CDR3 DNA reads TGTGCCAGCAGCTTAGAGATGGGGACCCCAAAGGATACGCAGTATTTT.

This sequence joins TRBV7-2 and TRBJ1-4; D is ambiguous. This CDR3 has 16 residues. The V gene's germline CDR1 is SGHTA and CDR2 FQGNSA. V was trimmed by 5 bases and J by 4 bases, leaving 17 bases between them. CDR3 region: CASSNPAALDNEKLFF. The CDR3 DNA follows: TGTGCCAGCAGCAACCCGGCGGCCCTGGATAATGAAAAACTGTTTTTT.

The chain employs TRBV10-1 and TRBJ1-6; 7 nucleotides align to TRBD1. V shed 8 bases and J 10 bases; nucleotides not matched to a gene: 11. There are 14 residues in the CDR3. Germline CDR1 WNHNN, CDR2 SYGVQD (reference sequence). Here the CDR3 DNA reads TGCGCCAGCTCTCCTGACAGGGTGAAATCACCCCTCCACTTT. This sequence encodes CASSPDRVKSPLHF.

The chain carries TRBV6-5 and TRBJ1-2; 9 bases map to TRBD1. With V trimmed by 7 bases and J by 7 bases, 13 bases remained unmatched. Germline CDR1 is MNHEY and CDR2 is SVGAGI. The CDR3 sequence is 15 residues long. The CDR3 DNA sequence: TGTGCCAGCACCGCAATGGACAGGGGAGTAGGTGGCTACACCTTC. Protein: CASTAMDRGVGGYTF.

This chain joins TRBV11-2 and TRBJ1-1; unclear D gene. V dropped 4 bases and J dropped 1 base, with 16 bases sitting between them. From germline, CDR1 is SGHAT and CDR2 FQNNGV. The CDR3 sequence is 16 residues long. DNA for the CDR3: TGTGCCAGCAGCTACTCAAGGGTTAGGGAGAACACTGAAGCTTTCTTT. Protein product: CASSYSRVRENTEAFF.

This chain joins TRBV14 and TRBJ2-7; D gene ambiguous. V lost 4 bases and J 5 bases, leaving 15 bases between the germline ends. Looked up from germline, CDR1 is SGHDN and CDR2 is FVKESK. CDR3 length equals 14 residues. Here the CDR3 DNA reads TGTGCCAGCAGCCCTCACCTCGGTAGAGACGAGCAGTACTTC. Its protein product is CASSPHLGRDEQYF.

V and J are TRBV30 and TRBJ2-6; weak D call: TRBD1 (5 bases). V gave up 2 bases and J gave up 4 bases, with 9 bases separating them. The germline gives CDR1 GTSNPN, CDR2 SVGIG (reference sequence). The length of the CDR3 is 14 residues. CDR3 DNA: TGTGCCTGGAGTTCAGGGTCGGGGGCCAACGTCCTGACTTTC. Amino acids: CAWSSGSGANVLTF.

The CDR3 DNA follows: TGTGCCAGCAGCGTGGGACAGAGGATAGGAAAACTGTTTTTT. This encodes CASSVGQRIGKLFF. The V call is TRBV11-2, the J call TRBJ1-4, with 7 nucleotides matching TRBD1. V was pared by 5 bases and J by 10 bases, with 10 bases of the junction left unmatched. The CDR3 runs to 14 residues. The germline V gene has CDR1 SGHAT and CDR2 FQNNGV. The whole variable domain, filled in from reference TRBV11-2 and TRBJ1-4, reads EAGVAQSPRYKIIEKRQSVAFWCNPISGHATLYWYQQILGQGPKLLIQFQNNGVVDDSQLPKDRFSAERLKGVDSTLKIQPAKLEDSAVYLCASSVGQRIGKLFFGSGTQLSVL.

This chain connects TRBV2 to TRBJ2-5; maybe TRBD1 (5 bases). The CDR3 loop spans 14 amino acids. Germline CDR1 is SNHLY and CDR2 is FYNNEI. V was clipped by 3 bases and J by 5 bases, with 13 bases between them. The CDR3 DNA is TGTGCCAGCAGTGACGGTCCAGCAGGGGAGACCCAGTACTTC. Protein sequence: CASSDGPAGETQYF.

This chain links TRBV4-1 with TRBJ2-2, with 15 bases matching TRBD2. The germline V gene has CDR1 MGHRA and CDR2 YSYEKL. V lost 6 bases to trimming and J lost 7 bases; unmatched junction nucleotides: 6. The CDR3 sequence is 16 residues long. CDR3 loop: CASRRGLAGGNGELFF. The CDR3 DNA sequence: TGCGCCAGCAGACGTGGACTAGCGGGAGGGAACGGGGAGCTGTTTTTT.